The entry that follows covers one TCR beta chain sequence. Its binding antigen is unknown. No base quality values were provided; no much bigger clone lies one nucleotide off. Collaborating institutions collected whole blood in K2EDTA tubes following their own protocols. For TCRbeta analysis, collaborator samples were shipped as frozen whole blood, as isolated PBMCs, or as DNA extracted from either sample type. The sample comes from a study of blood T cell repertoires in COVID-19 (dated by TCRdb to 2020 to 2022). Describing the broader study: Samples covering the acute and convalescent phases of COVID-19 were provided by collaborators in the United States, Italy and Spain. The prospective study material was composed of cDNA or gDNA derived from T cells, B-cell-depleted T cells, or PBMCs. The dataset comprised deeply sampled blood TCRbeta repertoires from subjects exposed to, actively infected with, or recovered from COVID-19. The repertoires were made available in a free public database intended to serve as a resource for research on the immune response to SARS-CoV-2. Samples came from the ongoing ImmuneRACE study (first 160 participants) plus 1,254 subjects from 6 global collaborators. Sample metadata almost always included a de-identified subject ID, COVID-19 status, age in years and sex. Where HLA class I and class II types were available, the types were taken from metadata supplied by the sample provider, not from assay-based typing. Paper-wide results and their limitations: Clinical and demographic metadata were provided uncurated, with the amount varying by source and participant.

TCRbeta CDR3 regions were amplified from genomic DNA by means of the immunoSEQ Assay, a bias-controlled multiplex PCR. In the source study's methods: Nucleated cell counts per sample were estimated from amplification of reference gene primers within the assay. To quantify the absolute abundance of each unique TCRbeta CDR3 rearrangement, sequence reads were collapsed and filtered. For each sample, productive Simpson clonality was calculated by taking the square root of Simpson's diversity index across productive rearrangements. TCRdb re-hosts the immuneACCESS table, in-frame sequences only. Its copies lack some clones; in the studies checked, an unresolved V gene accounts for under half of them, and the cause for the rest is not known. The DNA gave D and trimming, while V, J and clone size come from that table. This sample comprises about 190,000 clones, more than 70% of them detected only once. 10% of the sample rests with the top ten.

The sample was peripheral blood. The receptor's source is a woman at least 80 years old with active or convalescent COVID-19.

In nucleotides, the sequence is TGTGCCAGCAACGCTAGACAGGGGAGTCCAGATACGCAGTATTTT. This is translated as CASNARQGSPDTQYF. The V gene is TRBV7-2 and the J gene is TRBJ2-3, with 8 bases in between that match TRBD1. As encoded in the germline V gene, CDR1 is SGHTA while CDR2 is FQGNSA. Germline trimming amounts to 7 bases on V and 4 bases on J, with 10 as the count of junction bases outside the gene matches. The CDR3 sequence holds 15 residues, the cysteine and phenylalanine included. Just the 45-base CDR3 DNA is kept, in frame starting at base 1.